The next 17 T cell receptor beta chains were all read from a single sample in a study of T-cell reconstitution after alpha-beta-depleted transplantation in children. Using unique molecular identifiers, the investigators prepared the TCRbeta library. TCRdb reprocessed the PCR reads via MiXCR and lists one record per CDR3 protein. Of 500,000 to 600,000 distinct CDR3 sequences listed, approximately 32% are singletons. This specimen consisted of PBMCs from the stem cell graft donor, obtained from the stem cell graft. The receptors originated from a human donor who donated a stem cell graft to a child with aplastic anemia.

The J gene is TRBJ1-2, the V gene TRBV5-1; TRBD1 is a possible D gene (6 bases). The CDR3 covers 15 residues. Germline V CDR1 and CDR2: SGHRS, YFSETQ. The V end lost 4 bases, the J end lost 0 bases, and 13 bases lay between the germline ends. CDR3 residues: CASSPSGGANYGYTF. In nucleotides, the CDR3 is TGCGCCAGCAGCCCCTCGGGGGGCGCTAACTATGGCTACACCTTC.

The rearrangement uses TRBV24-1 and TRBJ2-1; a possible D gene is TRBD1 (5 bases). Trimming took off 1 base at V and 5 bases at J, with 17 bases between the two ends. This CDR3 is 17 amino acids long. Germline V CDR1 and CDR2: KGHDR, SFDVKD. The CDR3 reads CATSDLRGGGPNNEQFF. CDR3 DNA sequence: TGTGCCACCAGTGATTTAAGGGGCGGTGGACCCAACAATGAGCAGTTCTTC.

The V and J genes are TRBV5-6 and TRBJ2-7; a weak D match, TRBD1 (6 bases). The CDR3 totals 15 residues. CDR1 SGHDT and CDR2 YYEEEE come from the germline V gene. V was trimmed by 4 bases and J by 4 bases, leaving 18 bases between them. CDR3 sequence: CASSIGQWVRYEQYF. For the CDR3, the DNA is TGTGCCAGCAGCATTGGACAGTGGGTAAGGTACGAGCAGTACTTC.

This clonotype was seen a handful of times. This chain links TRBV20-1 with TRBJ2-5, with a weak D call TRBD1 (6 bases). CDR1 and CDR2 from the germline V gene are DFQATT and SNEGSKA (reference sequence). With 0 bases removed from V and 1 base from J, the gap between germline ends came to 12 bases. This CDR3 has 15 residues. DNA for the CDR3: TGCAGTGCTAGAGATTCCAGACAGGCCCAAGAGACCCAGTACTTC. Protein sequence: CSARDSRQAQETQYF.

The chain carries TRBV7-2 and TRBJ1-1; D is perhaps TRBD1 (5 bases). Trimming stripped 4 bases from V and 1 base from J, with 16 bases between. Germline V gives CDR1 SGHTA, CDR2 FQGNSA. CDR3 length: 16 residues. The CDR3 DNA is TGTGCCAGCAGCTCCAGGGAACTGACTGAGAACACTGAAGCTTTCTTT. As protein: CASSSRELTENTEAFF.

The CDR3 sequence is CSVETSGRETQYF. DNA for the CDR3: TGCAGCGTTGAGACTAGCGGGAGGGAGACCCAGTACTTC. The chain uses TRBV29-1 and TRBJ2-5; the match to TRBD2 covers 13 bases. Germline loops: CDR1 SQVTM, CDR2 ANQGSEA. The length of the CDR3 is 13 residues. The trim removed 3 bases at V and 5 bases at J, leaving 0 bases unmatched.

V gene TRBV4-2 combines with J gene TRBJ2-5; either TRBD1 or TRBD2 may supply D (5 bases each). This CDR3 region has 15 residues. From germline, CDR1 is LGHNA and CDR2 YNFKEQ. Between the trimmed V and J ends, which lost 1 base and 4 bases, there was a span of 13 bases. The CDR3 is CASSQADSGTETQYF. CDR3 in DNA: TGTGCCAGCAGCCAAGCTGACTCCGGGACAGAGACCCAGTACTTC.

The chain has TRBV6-2 or TRBV6-3 and TRBJ1-2; no clear D gene. There are 13 residues in the CDR3. Germline assignment: CDR1 MNHEY and CDR2 SVGEGT. The V end was cut by 0 bases, the J end by 7 bases, with 9 bases between. Here the CDR3 DNA reads TGTGCCAGCAGTTACTCTACCGGGGTTGGCTACACCTTC. It codes for CASSYSTGVGYTF.

The V gene is TRBV6-1, the J gene TRBJ1-4; D unclear. Per germline, CDR1 MNHNS and CDR2 SASEGT. Trimming stripped 6 bases from V and 0 bases from J, with 20 bases between. The CDR3 contains 18 residues. CDR3 loop: CASSSAFETRTTNEKLFF. For the CDR3, the DNA is TGTGCCAGCAGCAGCGCGTTCGAGACTCGAACAACTAATGAAAAACTGTTTTTT.

This clonotype was seen ten or more times. This chain joins TRBV12-3 or TRBV12-4 and TRBJ2-7; D not certain. Trimming shortened V by 8 bases and J by 3 bases, and 8 bases separated the two germline ends. The CDR3 is 11 residues long. The chain's CDR3 is CASGSLYEQYF. The CDR3, as DNA: TGTGCCAGCGGCAGTCTCTACGAGCAGTACTTC.

The chain has TRBV29-1 and TRBJ2-7, with D tentatively TRBD2 (7 bases). The CDR3 runs to 17 residues. Germline lookup yields CDR1 SQVTM and CDR2 ANQGSEA. The ends were cut back, 1 base at V and 4 bases at J, with 23 bases in the middle. The CDR3 region has the DNA TGCAGCGTTGAAGGGGCCAGGATGGGAGGGGGATGGTACGAGCAGTACTTC. The encoded protein is CSVEGARMGGGWYEQYF.

This sequence joins TRBV24-1 and TRBJ2-2; 9 bases align to TRBD1. Germline V gene lookup returns CDR1 KGHDR and CDR2 SFDVKD. With 4 bases clipped from V and 4 bases from J, the junction kept 6 bases outside the gene matches. This CDR3 spans 16 amino acids. This CDR3 is CATSDPDRGSTGELFF. The CDR3 DNA sequence: TGTGCCACCAGTGACCCTGACAGGGGGAGCACCGGGGAGCTGTTTTTT.

This clonotype turned up a few times. The chain combines TRBV28 with TRBJ2-2, with D hard to call. V shed 5 bases and J shed 1 base, with 14 bases lying between them. The germline CDR1 and CDR2 sequences are MDHEN and SYDVKM. The CDR3 is 16 amino acids. The CDR3 DNA follows: TGTGCCAGCAGTAAGCCACAGCGAATGAACACCGGGGAGCTGTTTTTT. Translating gives CASSKPQRMNTGELFF.

In this sample, this clonotype turned up a few times. The chain combines TRBV2 with TRBJ1-3; TRBD1 agrees at 8 bases. This CDR3 has 12 amino acids. With V trimmed by 10 bases and J by 8 bases, 7 bases remained unmatched. Germline values: CDR1 SNHLY, CDR2 FYNNEI. The CDR3, as DNA: TGTGCCACTGGGACAGGTCGAGACACCATATATTTT. This sequence encodes CATGTGRDTIYF.

The table lists this clonotype with a few counts. The J gene is TRBJ2-1, the V gene TRBV27; TRBD2 aligns across 13 bases. Germline V gene sequence: CDR1 MNHEY, CDR2 SMNVEV (reference sequence). With 4 bases clipped from V and 6 bases from J, the junction kept 3 bases outside the gene matches. The CDR3 spans 15 residues. CDR3 loop: CASSSGLAGPNEQFF. CDR3 in DNA: TGTGCCAGCAGTTCGGGACTAGCGGGACCCAATGAGCAGTTCTTC.

The chain joins TRBV20-1 to TRBJ1-2; 7 bases are shared with TRBD1. Unmatched junction bases numbered 10, after V lost 4 bases and J lost 8 bases. This CDR3 has 13 residues. Germline V gives CDR1 DFQATT, CDR2 SNEGSKA (reference sequence). CDR3 in DNA: TGCAGTGCTAACCGACAGGGCCAGGAGGGCTACACCTTC. The encoded protein is CSANRQGQEGYTF.

The rearrangement uses TRBV10-3 and TRBJ2-7; TRBD2 matches 7 bases. The V and J ends lost 10 bases and 6 bases, in that order; junction bases with no gene match: 12. Per germline, CDR1 ENHRY and CDR2 SYGVKD. This CDR3 has 13 amino acids. The CDR3 sequence: CATRGDEAREQYV. CDR3 coding DNA: TGTGCCACCCGGGGGGACGAGGCTCGCGAGCAGTACGTC.